The subject of this entry is one T cell receptor (beta chain). The data derive from a study of OX40 agonist ivuxolimab in advanced cancers. V gave up 3 bases and J gave up 7 bases; unmatched junction bases: 15. The CDR3 length is 17 residues. Germline assignment: CDR1 LNHDA and CDR2 SQIVND (reference sequence). Profiling relied on immunoSEQ multiplex PCR, and the TCRdb table lists in-frame clones only, not all of them. This sample yields roughly 61,000 clones, of which 87% are seen a single time; roughly 0.79% belongs to the top ten. This TCR derives from an adult with an advanced solid tumor such as melanoma, head and neck, liver or kidney cancer. The sample in question was CD4+ or CD8+ T cells sorted from blood, obtained in a trial of the OX40 agonist ivuxolimab. The V gene is TRBV19, the J gene TRBJ2-1; 7 bases match TRBD2. In DNA form, the CDR3 reads TGTGCCAGTAGTATGCGGGGGTATGAGACCCACTTGAATGAGCAGTTCTTC. Encoded protein: CASSMRGYETHLNEQFF.